Below, 14 T cell receptor beta chains from the same sample are listed, as sequenced in a study of response to subunit inactivated influenza vaccine (dated by TCRdb to 2016 to 2019). The library relied on RT-PCR. Sequencing instrument: Illumina HiSeq 2500. TCRdb trimmed public reads at Q25 via fastp, called clones via MiXCR and kept in-frame beta chains. Merged by CDR3 protein, the rows form single entries marked with the most common genes and DNA. The sample has about 610,000 distinct CDR3 sequences on record, 11% to 15% of them singletons. In total, the top ten clones hold more than 9.5% of the sample. Source: PBMCs from blood, taken less than 13 days after vaccination. The source of these receptors is a man aged 50 to 59 who received an inactivated influenza vaccine. Donor details come from another sample of the same person, matched by shared clones.

There are a few counts of this clonotype. The V call is TRBV4-1, the J call TRBJ1-6, with D unresolved. Germline V lookup: CDR1 MGHRA, CDR2 YSYEKL. The CDR3 length is 15 residues. V was cut by 1 base and J by 7 bases, with 11 bases left in between. The CDR3 loop is CASSQVALGNSPLHF. In DNA, the CDR3 is TGCGCCAGCAGCCAAGTTGCCCTCGGGAATTCACCCCTCCACTTT.

The gene calls are TRBV10-3 and TRBJ2-1, with 7 bases lining up with TRBD2. This CDR3 is 15 amino acids long. CDR1 and CDR2 from the germline V gene are ENHRY and SYGVKD. V lost 3 bases to trimming and J lost 6 bases; unmatched junction nucleotides: 8. In DNA form, the CDR3 reads TGTGCCATCAGTGATGAGGCGGGAGTTGCCAATGAGCAGTTCTTC. It encodes CAISDEAGVANEQFF.

About this clonotype itself: With a much larger clone just one base away, this may be a read error. The chain recombines TRBV6-2 or TRBV6-3 with TRBJ2-7, with D tentatively TRBD1 (6 bases). Per the germline V gene, CDR1 is MNHEY and CDR2 is SVGEGT. V was pared by 2 bases and J by 3 bases, with 8 bases between. The CDR3 covers 13 residues. Here the CDR3 reads CASSYGDNYEQYF. DNA of the CDR3: TGTGCCAGCAGTTACGGGGACAACTACGAGCAGTACTTC.

The gene calls are TRBV6-5 and TRBJ1-1; D may be TRBD1 (6 bases). Germline V gene lookup returns CDR1 MNHEY and CDR2 SVGAGI. Trimming pared 0 bases from V and 11 bases from J, leaving 19 bases between. CDR3 length equals 15 residues. The CDR3 DNA reads TGTGCCAGCAGTTACTCGCCGGTCACAGGGAGAGATGCTTTCTTT. This gives the protein CASSYSPVTGRDAFF.

This clonotype was observed at least ten times. An end of the junction does not agree with germline; a read error may underlie this. The chain has TRBV7-9 and TRBJ1-5; 7 bases map to TRBD1. Looked up from germline, CDR1 is SEHNR and CDR2 is FQNEAQ (reference sequence). The CDR3 length is 15 residues. CDR3 protein: CASSLEGGVGQPQHF. The CDR3 coding sequence is TGCGCCAGCAGCTTGGAAGGGGGCGTGGGACAGCCCCAGCATTTT.

This chain connects TRBV20-1 to TRBJ2-1; D is unclear. Per the germline V gene, CDR1 is DFQATT and CDR2 is SNEGSKA (reference sequence). The ends were cut back, 6 bases at V and 0 bases at J, with 9 bases in the middle. The CDR3 is 13 amino acids. The CDR3, as DNA: TGCAGTGCCGAGACGGACTCCTACAATGAGCAGTTCTTC. Translation gives CSAETDSYNEQFF.

This chain connects TRBV7-9 to TRBJ2-3; 14 nucleotides align to TRBD2. J lost 4 bases, V lost 5 bases, and 8 bases had no gene match. Germline V gene sequence: CDR1 SEHNR, CDR2 FQNEAQ (reference sequence). This CDR3 contains 17 residues. The CDR3 here is CASSPGTSGSKADTQYF. CDR3 DNA sequence: TGTGCCAGCAGCCCAGGGACTAGCGGGAGTAAAGCAGATACGCAGTATTTT.

The count of this clonotype is one. The V and J genes are TRBV7-6 and TRBJ1-3, with D hard to call. The germline gives CDR1 SGHVS, CDR2 FNYEAQ. Deletions cut 1 base from V and 0 bases from J, with 7 bases between. CDR3 size: 15 residues. The CDR3 is CASSLEPSSGNTIYF. As DNA, the CDR3 is TGTGCCAGCAGCTTAGAGCCAAGCTCTGGAAACACCATATATTTT.

The table lists this clonotype with many counts. The genes are TRBV29-1 and TRBJ2-2; D possibly corresponds to TRBD1 (5 bases). The V and J ends lost 4 bases and 8 bases respectively, with 14 bases between them. Germline CDR1 is SQVTM and CDR2 is ANQGSEA. The CDR3 is made up of 13 amino acids. The CDR3 sequence: CSVGWGQGGELFF. The CDR3, as DNA: TGCAGCGTTGGATGGGGCCAGGGAGGGGAGCTGTTTTTT.

The genes are TRBV27 and TRBJ1-1, with D hard to call. The CDR3 consists of 13 residues. Trimming left V 2 bases short and J 3 bases short, with 7 bases between. Germline lookup yields CDR1 MNHEY and CDR2 SMNVEV (reference sequence). The CDR3 loop reads CASSLQRDTEAFF. The CDR3, as DNA: TGTGCCAGCAGTTTACAAAGAGACACTGAAGCTTTCTTT.

Ten or more counts support this clonotype. The genes are TRBV12-3 or TRBV12-4 and TRBJ1-5; D is ambiguous. Trimming took 3 bases from V and 4 from J, leaving 7 bases between them. This CDR3 comprises 13 residues. The CDR3 nucleotides read TGTGCCAGCAGTTTCAGTGAGAATCAGCCCCAGCATTTT. Protein product: CASSFSENQPQHF.

This clonotype was observed a handful of times. V is TRBV5-1 and J is TRBJ1-1, with TRBD1 matching 9 bases. The germline V gene has CDR1 SGHRS and CDR2 YFSETQ. With V trimmed by 4 bases and J by 0 bases, 7 bases remained unmatched. CDR3 length: 16 residues. CDR3 in amino acids: CASSRGQGTLNTEAFF. CDR3 DNA sequence: TGCGCCAGCAGCCGCGGACAGGGGACCTTGAACACTGAAGCTTTCTTT.

The chain uses TRBV4-1 and TRBJ2-1, with 9 nucleotides matching TRBD1. From germline, CDR1 is MGHRA and CDR2 YSYEKL. With 5 bases clipped from V and 12 bases from J, the junction kept 17 bases outside the gene matches. The CDR3 consists of 16 residues. As DNA, the CDR3 is TGCGCCAGCAGCTCATACCGGGACAGGGCTACTCTTGGGCAGTTCTTC. Its translation is CASSSYRDRATLGQFF.

This clonotype was detected only a few times. The chain links TRBV9 to TRBJ1-3, with D uncertain. This CDR3 contains 15 residues. The V gene's germline CDR1 is SGDLS and CDR2 YYNGEE. Trimming stripped 3 bases from V and 0 bases from J, with 10 bases between. CDR3 protein: CASSADTHSGNTIYF. CDR3 nucleotides: TGTGCCAGCAGCGCAGACACGCACTCTGGAAACACCATATATTTT.